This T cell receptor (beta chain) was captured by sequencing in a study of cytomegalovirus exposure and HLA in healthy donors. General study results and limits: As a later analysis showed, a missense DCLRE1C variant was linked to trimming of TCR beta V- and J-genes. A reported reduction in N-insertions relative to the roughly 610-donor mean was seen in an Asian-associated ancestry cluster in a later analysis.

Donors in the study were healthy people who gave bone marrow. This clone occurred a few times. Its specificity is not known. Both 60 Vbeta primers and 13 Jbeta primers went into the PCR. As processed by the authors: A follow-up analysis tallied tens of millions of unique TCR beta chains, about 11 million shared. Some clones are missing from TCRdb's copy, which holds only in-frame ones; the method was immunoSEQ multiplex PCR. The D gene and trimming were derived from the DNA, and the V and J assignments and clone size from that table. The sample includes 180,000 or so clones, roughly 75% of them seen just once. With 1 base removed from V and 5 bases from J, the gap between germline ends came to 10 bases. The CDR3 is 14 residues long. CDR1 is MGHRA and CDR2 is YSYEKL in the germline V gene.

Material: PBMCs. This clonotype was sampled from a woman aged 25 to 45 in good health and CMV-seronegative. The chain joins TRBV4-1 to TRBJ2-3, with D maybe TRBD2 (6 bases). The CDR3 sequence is CASSQGLEGDTQYF. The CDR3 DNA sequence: TGCGCCAGCAGCCAAGGACTAGAAGGAGATACGCAGTATTTT.